The 24 T cell receptor beta chains given below trace back to one sample, sequenced in a study of T-cell reconstitution after alpha-beta-depleted transplantation in children (dated by TCRdb to 2016 to 2018). The protocol used for the library was PCR. The sequencer listed for this sample is Illumina HiSeq 2500. To normalize quantification of the TCRbeta repertoire, the TCR libraries were built with molecular barcoding that relied on unique molecular identifiers. The raw public reads went through TCRdb reprocessing: fastp at Q25, MiXCR clone calling, in-frame beta chains kept. Duplicate CDR3 protein sequences are folded into a single record with the most common DNA and genes. Counted in this sample were 400,000 to 500,000 distinct CDR3 sequences; approximately 11% of them appeared once. 4.5% to 6.5% of the sample rests with the top ten. Specimen: PBMCs from the stem cell graft donor, collected from the stem cell graft. The receptors shown here come from a human donor who donated a stem cell graft to a child with acute myeloid leukemia.

The chain carries TRBV5-1 and TRBJ2-1; 7 bases match TRBD1. Germline V gene sequence: CDR1 SGHRS, CDR2 YFSETQ. The junction had 4 bases not matched to a gene; V was cut back by 4 bases and J by 6 bases. This CDR3 comprises 13 residues. CDR3 region: CASSPGQRNEQFF. In DNA form, the CDR3 reads TGCGCCAGCAGCCCGGGACAGCGCAATGAGCAGTTCTTC.

The CDR3 sequence is CASSLVRGLGTDTQYF. CDR3 DNA: TGTGCCAGCAGTTTGGTAAGAGGGCTTGGCACAGATACGCAGTATTTT. The chain employs TRBV12-3 or TRBV12-4 and TRBJ2-3; tentatively, D is TRBD2 (5 bases). The CDR3 totals 16 residues. V lost 3 bases and J 1 base, leaving 14 bases between the germline ends.

This chain connects TRBV28 to TRBJ2-1; D gene uncertain. This CDR3 is 14 amino acids long. The germline gives CDR1 MDHEN, CDR2 SYDVKM. The germline V and J ends were trimmed by 3 bases and 4 bases, with 10 bases remaining between them. This chain's CDR3 is CASSLQEIYNEQFF. CDR3 coding DNA: TGTGCCAGCAGTTTGCAGGAGATTTACAATGAGCAGTTCTTC.

This clonotype appeared a few times. V is TRBV5-5 and J is TRBJ2-2; 7 bases are shared with TRBD1. CDR1 is SGHKS and CDR2 is YYEKEE in the germline V gene (reference sequence). The CDR3 is 16 amino acids. With V trimmed by 0 bases and J by 6 bases, 8 bases remained unmatched. The CDR3 nucleotides are TGTGCCAGCAGCTTGGGGTTGACAGGGTCCCCCGGGGAGCTGTTTTTT. It translates to CASSLGLTGSPGELFF.

This clonotype was detected ten times or more. This chain links TRBV29-1 with TRBJ2-3; perhaps TRBD2 as D (6 bases). Looked up from germline, CDR1 is SQVTM and CDR2 is ANQGSEA. The CDR3 is 13 residues long. Trimming took 2 bases from V and 4 from J, leaving 10 bases between them. The CDR3 nucleotides read TGCAGCGTTGAAACTAGCTTTGCAGATACGCAGTATTTT. Protein: CSVETSFADTQYF.

V and J are TRBV27 and TRBJ1-6; D possibly corresponds to TRBD1 (5 bases). Trimming shortened V by 2 bases and J by 4 bases, and 6 bases separated the two germline ends. The CDR3 extends over 14 amino acids. Germline CDR1 MNHEY, CDR2 SMNVEV (reference sequence). In DNA form, the CDR3 reads TGTGCCAGCAGTTTAAGACAGTATAATTCACCCCTCCACTTT. It is translated as CASSLRQYNSPLHF.

This sequence joins TRBV6-2 or TRBV6-3 and TRBJ2-7; TRBD1 agrees at 7 bases. The CDR3 covers 14 residues. The V gene end was trimmed by 6 bases and the J gene end by 2 bases; junction bases not matched to a gene: 7. Germline V gene sequence: CDR1 MNHEY, CDR2 SVGEGT. The CDR3 protein is CASRGGLGAYEQYF. CDR3 nucleotide sequence: TGTGCCAGCAGAGGGGGCTTAGGCGCCTACGAGCAGTACTTC.

This clonotype was detected a few times. This chain connects TRBV25-1 to TRBJ2-3; 9 positions agree with TRBD1. This CDR3 has 15 amino acids. V gave up 8 bases and J gave up 3 bases; unmatched junction bases: 9. Germline loops: CDR1 MGHDK, CDR2 SYGVNS. CDR3 loop: CASGEGDRVTDTQYF. The DNA of the CDR3 is TGTGCCAGCGGGGAAGGGGACAGGGTAACAGATACGCAGTATTTT.

This clonotype has a handful of counts. The V call is TRBV18, the J call TRBJ2-4; no reliable D call. Trimming took 1 base from V and 0 from J, leaving 10 bases between them. The CDR3 has 16 residues. Germline loops: CDR1 KGHSH, CDR2 LQKENI. The CDR3 nucleotides read TGTGCCAGCTCACCACAAGGGAAAGTAGCCAAAAACATTCAGTACTTC. Encoded protein: CASSPQGKVAKNIQYF.

This rearrangement joins TRBV10-3 to TRBJ2-5, with D possibly matching TRBD2 (6 bases). Germline loops: CDR1 ENHRY, CDR2 SYGVKD. Trimming pared 3 bases from V and 4 bases from J, leaving 12 bases between. The CDR3 extends over 14 amino acids. The CDR3 region has the DNA TGTGCCATCAGTGACCTAGCCGGGGGAGAGACCCAGTACTTC. Its translation is CAISDLAGGETQYF.

The chain carries TRBV15 and TRBJ2-1; D perhaps matches TRBD1 (6 bases). The V gene lost 0 bases and the J gene lost 9 bases, with 12 bases spanning the gap. In germline, CDR1 is LNHNV, CDR2 YYDKDF (reference sequence). The CDR3 has 14 residues. CDR3 sequence: CATSRDRGYGEQFF. The CDR3 bases are TGTGCCACCAGCAGAGACAGGGGATACGGTGAGCAGTTCTTC.

This clonotype was found many times. The V and J genes are TRBV7-2 and TRBJ1-5; no definite D call. This CDR3 contains 15 residues. CDR1 SGHTA and CDR2 FQGNSA come from the germline V gene. Trimming shortened V by 1 base and J by 0 bases, and 7 bases separated the two germline ends. This CDR3 is CASSLDRDSNQPQHF. The CDR3 region has the DNA TGTGCCAGCAGCTTAGACCGGGATAGCAATCAGCCCCAGCATTTT.

The chain has TRBV20-1 and TRBJ2-7; D is perhaps TRBD2 (6 bases). CDR3 length: 13 residues. The germline V gene encodes CDR1 DFQATT and CDR2 SNEGSKA (reference sequence). V lost 7 bases and J 0 bases, leaving 13 bases between the germline ends. DNA for the CDR3: TGCAGTGGGCAGGAGGGGACCTCCTACGAGCAGTACTTC. Its translation: CSGQEGTSYEQYF.

The V and J genes are TRBV20-1 and TRBJ2-4; D assignment may be TRBD1 or TRBD2 (5 bases each). Germline lookup yields CDR1 DFQATT and CDR2 SNEGSKA (reference sequence). Trimming pared 4 bases from V and 6 bases from J, leaving 16 bases between. This CDR3 region has 14 residues. The CDR3 region is CSATDVGDSNIQYF. The CDR3 DNA reads as TGCAGTGCTACCGACGTGGGGGATTCAAACATTCAGTACTTC.

In this sample, this clonotype turned up a few times. The chain couples TRBV5-1 to TRBJ2-7; 11 bases fit TRBD1. CDR1 is SGHRS, CDR2 YFSETQ, per germline. J gave up 3 bases and V 5 bases, and 13 bases lay outside the gene matches. This CDR3 region has 17 residues. As DNA, the CDR3 is TGCGCCAGCAGGATGGTAACGGGACAGGGGGGGAGCTACGAGCAGTACTTC. It yields the protein CASRMVTGQGGSYEQYF.

Comment on this clonotype: This sequence may be a read error, since a much larger clone differs from it by one base. The rearrangement uses TRBV10-2 and TRBJ1-1; weak D call: TRBD1 (5 bases). The V and J ends lost 3 bases and 10 bases respectively, with 12 bases between them. CDR1 is WSHSY, CDR2 SAAADI, per germline. The CDR3 loop spans 12 amino acids. The DNA for the CDR3 is TGCGCCAGCAGTGACAGGGTTGGAGCAGCTTTCTTT. It yields the protein CASSDRVGAAFF.

This clonotype was picked up a small number of times. This sequence joins TRBV7-8 and TRBJ1-5, with unresolved D. Looked up from germline, CDR1 is SGHVS and CDR2 is FQNEAQ. Trimming removed 1 base at V and 3 bases at J, with 7 bases between. This CDR3 contains 14 residues. The CDR3 DNA follows: TGTGCCAGCAGCTTAGTTAGGGACAATCAGCCCCAGCATTTT. Translated: CASSLVRDNQPQHF.

The table lists this clonotype with many counts. This rearrangement joins TRBV5-5 to TRBJ2-1, with D hard to call. Germline V gives CDR1 SGHKS, CDR2 YYEKEE (reference sequence). The CDR3 totals 12 residues. The V end lost 0 bases, the J end lost 8 bases, and 6 bases lay between the germline ends. The CDR3, as DNA: TGTGCCAGCAGCTTGGTGTGGGATGAGCAGTTCTTC. Its protein is CASSLVWDEQFF.

This chain uses TRBV6-2 or TRBV6-3 with TRBJ2-5; tentative D call: TRBD2 (5 bases). Trimming cost V 2 bases and J 4 bases, with 20 bases left between them. Germline assignment: CDR1 MNHEY and CDR2 SVGEGT. The CDR3 contains 17 residues. The DNA for the CDR3 is TGTGCCAGCAGTTACGAGAGGGCAAGTGGGAGCGGAGAGACCCAGTACTTC. This encodes CASSYERASGSGETQYF.

This clonotype was seen only a few times. The rearrangement joins TRBV15 to TRBJ1-3; TRBD1 aligns across 10 bases. J gave up 4 bases and V 5 bases, and 5 bases lay outside the gene matches. The CDR3 spans 15 residues. Per germline, CDR1 LNHNV and CDR2 YYDKDF (reference sequence). The CDR3 loop is CATSPDRGLGNTIYF. The CDR3 DNA reads as TGTGCCACCAGCCCCGACAGGGGGCTAGGAAACACCATATATTTT.

This clonotype was counted between two and nine times. The rearrangement joins TRBV4-1 to TRBJ1-6, with 8 bases identical to TRBD1. The CDR3 extends over 16 amino acids. With 4 bases clipped from V and 7 bases from J, the junction kept 9 bases outside the gene matches. Looked up from germline, CDR1 is MGHRA and CDR2 is YSYEKL. The CDR3 sequence is CASSPWTGWDNSPLHF. The CDR3 DNA is TGCGCCAGCAGCCCCTGGACAGGGTGGGACAATTCACCCCTCCACTTT.

In its sample, this clonotype was seen a few times. The chain carries TRBV4-1 and TRBJ2-1; perhaps TRBD2 as D (6 bases). This CDR3 region has 15 residues. V was trimmed by 4 bases and J by 0 bases, leaving 10 bases between them. CDR1 MGHRA and CDR2 YSYEKL come from the germline V gene. The CDR3 loop is CASSLAESSYNEQFF. The DNA of the CDR3 is TGCGCCAGCAGCCTAGCGGAGAGCTCCTACAATGAGCAGTTCTTC.

This clonotype has at least ten counts. This chain connects TRBV5-1 to TRBJ1-2; D is undetermined. The germline CDR1 and CDR2 sequences are SGHRS and YFSETQ. CDR3 length: 18 residues. Trimming pared 2 bases from V and 0 bases from J, leaving 20 bases between. CDR3 nucleotides: TGCGCCAGCAGCTTTTCACCCCCCTTGGGCGCGGCTAACTATGGCTACACCTTC. Its protein is CASSFSPPLGAANYGYTF.

V and J are TRBV6-5 and TRBJ1-4, with a weak D call TRBD1 (5 bases). This CDR3 contains 14 residues. Trimming cost V 2 bases and J 5 bases, with 9 bases left between them. Germline CDR1 is MNHEY and CDR2 is SVGAGI. The CDR3, as DNA: TGTGCCAGCAGTTACGGGGGGGGGAATGAAAAACTGTTTTTT. This translates into CASSYGGGNEKLFF.